The 12 T cell receptor beta chains listed next were all sequenced from one sample in a study of cytotoxic CD8 clonotypes in ibrutinib-treated CLL. Here immunoSEQ multiplex PCR was the method, and the copy in TCRdb shows in-frame clones only, minus some. Of about 39,000 clones listed, about 70% are singletons. Sequencing was performed on PBMCs, taken at disease progression, from a patient treated with ibrutinib. These receptors originate from a human donor with chronic lymphocytic leukemia.

This clone is termed medium-sized. The chain joins TRBV5-8 to TRBJ1-1; the D is unclear. In germline, CDR1 is SGHTS, CDR2 YDEGEE. Between the trimmed V and J ends, which lost 7 bases and 1 base, there was a span of 14 bases. The CDR3 has 14 amino acids. The CDR3 is CASGTVWANTEAFF. The CDR3 nucleotides are TGTGCCAGCGGTACTGTTTGGGCGAACACTGAAGCTTTCTTT.

The chain combines TRBV10-1 with TRBJ2-3, with D hard to call. The V end lost 5 bases, the J end lost 0 bases, and 9 bases lay between the germline ends. This CDR3 region has 14 residues. Germline V CDR1 and CDR2: WNHNN, SYGVQD (reference sequence). CDR3: CASSLRPSTDTQYF. The CDR3, as DNA: TGCGCCAGCAGTCTCAGGCCTAGCACAGATACGCAGTATTTT.

V usage is TRBV11-2 and J usage is TRBJ2-5; 9 nucleotides match TRBD1. CDR3 size: 15 residues. The germline gives CDR1 SGHAT, CDR2 FQNNGV. V lost 5 bases and J lost 4; bases outside the gene matches: 8. CDR3 sequence: CASSRDRVSRETQYF. CDR3 DNA: TGTGCCAGCAGCCGGGACAGGGTTTCCCGAGAGACCCAGTACTTC. Using reference TRBV11-2 and TRBJ2-5 for the parts outside the CDR3, the full variable domain is EAGVAQSPRYKIIEKRQSVAFWCNPISGHATLYWYQQILGQGPKLLIQFQNNGVVDDSQLPKDRFSAERLKGVDSTLKIQPAKLEDSAVYLCASSRDRVSRETQYFGPGTRLLVL.

The chain uses TRBV5-4 and TRBJ2-5; a possible D gene is TRBD1 (6 bases). CDR1 and CDR2 (germline): SGHNT, YYREEE (reference sequence). There are 13 residues in the CDR3. The V end lost 2 bases, the J end lost 7 bases, and 12 bases lay between the germline ends. The CDR3 bases are TGTGCCAGCAGCTTTTTACAGGGCGGGACCCAGTACTTC. Translation gives CASSFLQGGTQYF.

V is TRBV28 and J is TRBJ1-1, with no clear D. The CDR3 covers 13 residues. Trimming took off 2 bases at V and 4 bases at J, with 8 bases between the two ends. Germline CDR1 is MDHEN and CDR2 is SYDVKM. The CDR3 reads CASSLIGSTEAFF. CDR3 in DNA: TGTGCCAGCAGTTTAATAGGGTCCACTGAAGCTTTCTTT.

This chain joins TRBV4-1 and TRBJ2-2; D ambiguous. The length of the CDR3 is 14 residues. Trimming removed 0 bases at V and 1 base at J, with 3 bases between. Germline lookup yields CDR1 MGHRA and CDR2 YSYEKL. The CDR3 spells CASSQEVNTGELFF. The CDR3 coding sequence is TGCGCCAGCAGCCAAGAGGTGAACACCGGGGAGCTGTTTTTT.

The chain links TRBV5-1 to TRBJ2-7; tentatively, D is TRBD1 or TRBD2 (6 bases each). Trimming took 0 bases from V and 5 from J, leaving 15 bases between them. Per germline, CDR1 SGHRS and CDR2 YFSETQ. The CDR3 is made up of 15 amino acids. The CDR3: CASSLVGGPAHEQYF. The CDR3 bases are TGCGCCAGCAGCTTGGTTGGGGGGCCGGCCCACGAGCAGTACTTC.

The chain recombines TRBV27 with TRBJ2-7; D might be TRBD2 (6 bases). CDR1 is MNHEY and CDR2 is SMNVEV in the germline V gene (reference sequence). With 5 bases removed from V and 2 bases from J, the gap between germline ends came to 25 bases. The CDR3 is made up of 18 amino acids. For the CDR3, the DNA is TGTGCCAGCAGTGCCATGGGGGGTAGAGGGGAAACTACCTACGAGCAGTACTTC. Protein product: CASSAMGGRGETTYEQYF.

V gene TRBV10-1 combines with J gene TRBJ2-3, with D perhaps matching TRBD1 or TRBD2 (6 bases each). This CDR3 comprises 14 residues. Trimming removed 4 bases at V and 4 bases at J, with 12 bases between. Germline loops: CDR1 WNHNN, CDR2 SYGVQD (reference sequence). The CDR3 DNA reads as TGCGCCAGCAGTGGAGGGGGGCGCCCAGATACGCAGTATTTT. Translated: CASSGGGRPDTQYF.

This chain connects TRBV13 to TRBJ1-1; possible D gene TRBD1, 6 bases. The CDR3 extends over 14 amino acids. V was pared by 5 bases and J by 4 bases, with 14 bases between. Germline assignment: CDR1 PRHDT and CDR2 FYEKMQ (reference sequence). This CDR3 reads CASSTLDRSTEAFF. The CDR3 DNA reads as TGTGCCAGCAGCACACTAGACAGGAGCACTGAAGCTTTCTTT.

This rearrangement joins TRBV18 to TRBJ1-1; D ambiguous. Trimming took 5 bases from V and 1 from J, leaving 8 bases between them. This CDR3 spans 13 amino acids. Germline loops: CDR1 KGHSH, CDR2 LQKENI. CDR3: CASSVGRNTEAFF. CDR3 DNA sequence: TGTGCCAGCTCAGTCGGGAGGAACACTGAAGCTTTCTTT.

The V gene is TRBV7-8, the J gene TRBJ2-7, with no clear D. Germline V gene data show CDR1 as SGHVS and CDR2 as FQNEAQ. This CDR3 is built from 13 residues. V was pared by 0 bases and J by 4 bases, with 7 bases between. CDR3 nucleotides: TGTGCCAGCAGCTTAGCAGGAATTTACGAGCAGTACTTC. Encoded protein: CASSLAGIYEQYF.